This TCR beta chain was documented in a study of tumor and adjacent non-tumor tissue in lung cancer. As regards this clonotype: Its antigen is currently unknown. An end of the junction does not agree with germline; a read error may underlie this.

Whole-study results and caveats: Significantly higher TCR diversity was found in tumor than normal lung. In normal lung, the top 100 clones were significantly more dominant than in tumor.

TCRbeta libraries were built with three rounds of nested PCR, modified from ARM-PCR. MiXCR was run by TCRdb on the multiplex PCR reads, yielding one entry per CDR3 protein. Of 120,000 or so distinct CDR3 sequences listed, under 90% are singletons. This sample's RNA came from whole unsorted tissue. Between August and November 2014, newly diagnosed, chemotherapy-naive lung cancer patients underwent thoracic surgery in China. The CDR3 is 16 amino acids. Germline CDR1 is SGHNT and CDR2 is YYREEE (reference sequence). This clonotype was obtained from an older man with non-small cell lung cancer. Sequenced material: lung tumor tissue. The chain couples TRBV5-4 to TRBJ2-1; the match to TRBD2 covers 14 bases. CDR3 nucleotides: TGTGCCAACAGCGTAGCCGGGACTAGCGGGAGAACGGAGCAGTTCTTC. It translates to CANSVAGTSGRTEQFF. Combining the CDR3 with reference TRBV5-4 and TRBJ2-1 gives the whole variable domain ETGVTQSPTHLIKTRGQQVTLRCSSQSGHNTVSWYQQALGQGPQFIFQYYREEENGRGNFPPRFSGLQFPNYSSELNVNALELDDSALYLCANSVAGTSGRTEQFFGPGTRLTVL.